This is a list of T cell receptor beta chains from one sample in a study of cytotoxic CD8 clonotypes in ibrutinib-treated CLL. TCRdb's copy holds only in-frame clones and misses some; the assay was immunoSEQ multiplex PCR. The table records about 130,000 clones, roughly 83% of them present only once. The sample was PBMCs, taken after 12 months of ibrutinib treatment. The receptors stem from a human donor with chronic lymphocytic leukemia. Both conserved end residues are part of each CDR3. Fields, in order: J gene, V gene, CDR3 protein.

TRBJ1-5 | TRBV28 | CASSMGGNQPQHF
TRBJ1-5 | TRBV7-9 | CASSLGLTGGYQPQHF
TRBJ1-2 | TRBV4-2 | CASSQASSQAYGYTF
TRBJ1-5 | TRBV30 | CAWSGQGPHPQHF
TRBJ1-1 | TRBV11-2 | CASIALRVNTEAFF
TRBJ2-6 | TRBV4-2 | CASSQTGGSGANVLTF
TRBJ1-3 | TRBV9 | CASSPQGNSGNTIYF
TRBJ1-1 | TRBV7-3 | CASSSGVNTEAFF
TRBJ2-4 | TRBV6-6 | CASSYIRSWYF
TRBJ1-2 | TRBV13 | CASSDRVRGYTF
TRBJ2-1 | TRBV7-2 | CASSLAPLAGVSNEQFF
TRBJ1-5 | TRBV19 | CASSPWDLWRPQHF
TRBJ1-1 | TRBV7-2 | CASSLMSAAFF
TRBJ2-7 | TRBV14 | CASSLPARAYEQYF
TRBJ2-7 | TRBV5-1 | CASSLGDRAYEQYF
TRBJ2-3 | TRBV28 | CASSFFSTDTQYF
TRBJ2-1 | TRBV19 | CASQGSSYNEQFF
TRBJ2-1 | TRBV7-3 | CASSLIAGKTYNEQFF
TRBJ1-2 | TRBV18 | CASSPPGQSNYGYTF
TRBJ1-1 | TRBV6-4 | CASSRDRADTEAFF
TRBJ2-5 | TRBV5-1 | CASSLVLAGGRETQYF
TRBJ1-3 | TRBV5-6 | CASSLAADGGIYF
TRBJ2-5 | TRBV7-9 | CASSYGLAGIQETQYF
TRBJ2-7 | TRBV4-2 | CASSQSAGTGSYEQYF
TRBJ2-2 | TRBV7-8 | CASSFSETGELFF